This TCR beta chain stems from a study of graft-versus-host responses after intestinal transplantation. Turning to the study itself: Transplants given to recipients were multivisceral, liver-intestinal, or isolated intestinal. Each recipient received anti-thymocyte globulin induction, then tacrolimus and steroids for 2 to 3 years.

Concerning this clone itself: The antigen is undetermined.

TCRdb's copy holds only in-frame clones and misses some; the assay was immunoSEQ multiplex PCR. The sample shows roughly 92,000 clones, 85% to 90% of them seen only once. Study observations and caveats: Early declines in HvG clones that occurred post-transplant were associated with peak circulating GvH clone levels.

The CDR3 loop spans 15 amino acids. V lost 7 bases to trimming and J lost 3 bases, with 16 bases between them. Per germline, CDR1 SEHNR and CDR2 FQNEAQ (reference sequence). The input for sequencing was unstimulated CD4+ T cells sorted from spleen or lymph node cells, taken before intestinal transplant. The sequence derives from a human donor who received an intestinal transplant. This sequence joins TRBV7-9 and TRBJ1-3; D remains unclear. DNA of the CDR3: TGTGCCAGCACCCTGTTCCGGTCTGGTGGAAACACCATATATTTT. As protein: CASTLFRSGGNTIYF.